The source of this T cell receptor beta chain is a study of blood T cells in healthy people across ages. Findings of the study overall: CMV status of donors was not determined, possibly confounding expanded clonotype changes. As age increased, TCR beta diversity per million T cells fell in a roughly linear fashion.

The second PCR ran roughly 6 to 11 cycles with a sample-barcoded 5' primer and J-beta primers. TCRdb reprocessed the 5' RACE reads with MiXCR, giving one entry per CDR3 protein. The sample lists about 780,000 distinct CDR3 sequences, 35% to 50% occurring once. Germline CDR1 reads SGHTA; CDR2 reads FQGNSA. CDR3 length: 15 residues. A note on this clonotype: The antigen remains undetermined. One end of the junction is discordant with germline, which a read error may explain.

Collection of 9 to 10 milliliters of peripheral blood was performed for each donor. Sequencing input: blood. The chain has TRBV7-2 and TRBJ1-6; D remains unclear. The TCR originated in a man at least 80 years old in good health. The CDR3 sequence is CASSLGGQEGSPLHF. DNA of the CDR3: TGTGCCAGTAGCTTAGGTGGGCAGGAGGGTTCACCCCTCCACTTT.